Given below is one T cell receptor (beta chain) in context. The antigen remains undetermined. V lost 4 bases to trimming and J lost 0 bases; unmatched junction nucleotides: 1. Germline V gene sequence: CDR1 SGHRS, CDR2 YFSETQ. The CDR3 spans 14 residues. The sequenced template was cDNA made from the entire isolated RNA. Generated by immunoSEQ multiplex PCR, the TCRdb table keeps only in-frame clones and is missing some. The table includes fewer than 450,000 clones, approximately 12% detected once. This sample stems from a study of beta chain features in type 1 diabetes. Looking at the study overall: Healthy donors and patients showed comparable age, gender and cell yields. Whole-study results and caveats: Individuals with type 1 diabetes displayed fewer insertions and more deletions at VDJ junctions. It was possible that PCR favored shorter templates, equally so in patients and controls. Possibly, sequencing cDNA over-represented cells that had high TCR expression levels. Across all four CD4+ subsets, people with type 1 diabetes showed modestly shorter TCRB CDR3s.

This chain uses TRBV5-1 with TRBJ1-2, with 9 bases that match TRBD1. Sample: naive CD4+ T cells from blood. The TCR was taken from a woman between 18 and 30 years old with type 1 diabetes. The CDR3 reads CASSRDRANYGYTF. The CDR3 DNA reads as TGCGCCAGCAGCCGGGACAGGGCTAACTATGGCTACACCTTC.